This T cell receptor beta chain was observed in a study of T cell clonality in common variable immunodeficiency. Assay used: immunoSEQ multiplex PCR; TCRdb lists only in-frame clones, some missing. The table lists around 30,000 clones, with no singletons. V dropped 5 bases and J dropped 3; count of bases not matched to a gene: 6. Germline V gene data show CDR1 as DFQATT and CDR2 as SNEGSKA (reference sequence). The CDR3 runs to 14 residues. This clone came up many times. Its antigen is not known. The observed sequence ends 3 residues before the CDR3 terminus, with the missing tail filled in from the germline J gene. Study-wide findings and caveats: Fewer deletions and N-nucleotide insertions were reportedly seen in common variable immunodeficiency TCR beta sequences.

Patients and controls were mostly of Caucasian heritage. The TCR was taken from a human donor with common variable immunodeficiency. The sequencing input was peripheral blood mononuclear cells. The V call is TRBV20-1, the J call TRBJ1-2; 10 positions match TRBD1. The CDR3 region is CSADGTGDYYGYTF. Incomplete CDR3 DNA: TGCAGTGCTGACGGGACAGGGGATTACTATGGC.